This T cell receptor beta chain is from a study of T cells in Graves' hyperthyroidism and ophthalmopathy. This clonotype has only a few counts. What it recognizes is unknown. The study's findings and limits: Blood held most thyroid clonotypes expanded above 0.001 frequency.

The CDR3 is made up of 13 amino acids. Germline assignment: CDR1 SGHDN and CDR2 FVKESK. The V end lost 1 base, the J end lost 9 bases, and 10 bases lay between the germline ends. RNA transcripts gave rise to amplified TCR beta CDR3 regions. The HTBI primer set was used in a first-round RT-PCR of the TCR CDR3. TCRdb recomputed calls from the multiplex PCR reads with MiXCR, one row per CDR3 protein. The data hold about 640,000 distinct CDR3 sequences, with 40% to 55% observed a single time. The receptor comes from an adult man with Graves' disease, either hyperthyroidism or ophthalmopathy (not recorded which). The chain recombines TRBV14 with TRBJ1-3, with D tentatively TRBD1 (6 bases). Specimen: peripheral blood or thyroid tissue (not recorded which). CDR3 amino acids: CASSQGPRGTIYF. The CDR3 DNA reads TGTGCCAGCAGCCAAGGTCCCAGGGGCACCATATATTTT.